This T cell receptor beta chain is from a study of T cell responses to AZD1222 COVID-19 vaccine. Overall study findings and caveats: Donors were mostly white British, more females; clonal diversity possibly underestimated.

Using immunoSEQ multiplex PCR, the repertoire was profiled, and TCRdb retains in-frame clones only, with some absent. The data show 110,000 or so clones, approximately 87% seen once. Regarding this clone: The antigen is unknown.

This clonotype originated in an adult in good health. Sample: peripheral blood, taken on day 0 of AZD1222 vaccination.

CDR3 in DNA: TGTGCCAGCAAGGAGCCAGGGTCTTCGGCGGGAAACACCATATATTTT. It encodes CASKEPGSSAGNTIYF. The chain joins TRBV7-9 to TRBJ1-3, with D maybe TRBD1 (5 bases). V was clipped by 7 bases and J by 4 bases, with 20 bases between them. The CDR3 length is 16 residues. Germline V CDR1 and CDR2: SEHNR, FQNEAQ (reference sequence).